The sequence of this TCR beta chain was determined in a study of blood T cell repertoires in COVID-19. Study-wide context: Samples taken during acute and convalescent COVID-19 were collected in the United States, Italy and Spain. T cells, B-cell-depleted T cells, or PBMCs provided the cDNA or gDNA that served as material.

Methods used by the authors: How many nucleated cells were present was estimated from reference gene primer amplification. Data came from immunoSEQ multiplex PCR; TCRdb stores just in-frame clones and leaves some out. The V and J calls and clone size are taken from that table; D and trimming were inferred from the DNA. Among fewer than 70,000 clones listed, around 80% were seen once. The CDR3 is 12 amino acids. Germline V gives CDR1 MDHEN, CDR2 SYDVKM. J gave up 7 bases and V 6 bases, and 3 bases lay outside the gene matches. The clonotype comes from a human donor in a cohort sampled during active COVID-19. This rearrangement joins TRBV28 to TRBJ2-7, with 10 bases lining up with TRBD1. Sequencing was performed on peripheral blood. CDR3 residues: CASRTGGWEQYF. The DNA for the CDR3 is TGTGCCAGCAGGACAGGGGGCTGGGAGCAGTACTTC.